These 31 T cell receptor beta chains share one sample of origin, sequenced in a study of response to subunit inactivated influenza vaccine. MiXCR, applied by TCRdb to the RT-PCR reads, yields one record per CDR3 protein. The sample has around 540,000 distinct CDR3 sequences; about 10% are singletons. The sequencing here drew on PBMCs from blood, taken on the day of vaccination. These receptors all come from a man in his forties or fifties who received an inactivated influenza vaccine.

Concerning this clonotype: The junction departs from the called germline gene at one end, perhaps through a read error. This chain connects TRBV7-2 to TRBJ2-3; D call uncertain. Germline V gene sequence: CDR1 SGHTA, CDR2 FQGNSA. The CDR3 runs 15 residues. The CDR3 loop reads CASSLNLRSTDTHYF. The CDR3 coding sequence is TGTGCCAGCAGCTTAAACTTGCGTAGCACAGATACGCATTATTTT.

CDR3: CASSVGQGTNTEAFF. CDR3 DNA sequence: TGTGCCAGCAGCGTGGGACAGGGAACGAACACTGAAGCTTTCTTT. The chain joins TRBV7-8 to TRBJ1-1, with 9 positions matching TRBD1. The CDR3 is 15 residues long. CDR1 and CDR2 from the germline V gene are SGHVS and FQNEAQ. The junction had 5 bases not matched to a gene; V was cut back by 5 bases and J by 1 base.

This clonotype came up many times. CDR3 protein: CASSLDGVFDEQFF. As DNA, the CDR3 is TGCGCCAGCAGCCTGGACGGGGTCTTTGATGAGCAGTTCTTC. The chain couples TRBV5-1 to TRBJ2-1; D is possibly TRBD2 (5 bases). Germline CDR1 is SGHRS and CDR2 is YFSETQ. This CDR3 region has 14 residues. V lost 4 bases to trimming and J lost 8 bases, with 16 bases between them.

This clonotype was detected many times. The rearrangement uses TRBV12-3 or TRBV12-4 and TRBJ2-3; TRBD2 agrees at 9 bases. The CDR3 spans 16 residues. V dropped 5 bases and J dropped 5; count of bases not matched to a gene: 11. The CDR3 region has the DNA TGTGCCAGCAGTCAATGGGCGGGGGGGCCGAAAGATACGCAGTATTTT. This codes for CASSQWAGGPKDTQYF.

This clonotype was found a few times. The chain combines TRBV30 with TRBJ2-7; tentatively, D is TRBD2 (5 bases). The CDR3 extends over 13 amino acids. With 2 bases removed from V and 0 bases from J, the gap between germline ends came to 8 bases. Germline CDR1 is GTSNPN and CDR2 is SVGIG (reference sequence). The CDR3 nucleotides read TGTGCCTGGAGTACGCGGGTCTCCTACGAGCAGTACTTC. This encodes CAWSTRVSYEQYF.

The J gene is TRBJ1-1, the V gene TRBV6-1, with D possibly TRBD1 on 5 matching bases. With 6 bases removed from V and 0 bases from J, the gap between germline ends came to 14 bases. Germline-derived CDR1 and CDR2 are MNHNS and SASEGT. CDR3 size: 15 residues. In nucleotides, the CDR3 is TGTGCCAGCAGCGCAGAACAGGTACTGAACACTGAAGCTTTCTTT. This gives the protein CASSAEQVLNTEAFF.

This clonotype came up a few times. The rearrangement uses TRBV19 and TRBJ2-7; TRBD1 agrees at 8 bases. In germline, CDR1 is LNHDA, CDR2 SQIVND (reference sequence). Trimming took 5 bases from V and 3 from J; bases not matched to a gene: 9. The CDR3 has 15 residues. In DNA, the CDR3 is TGTGCCAGTAGTGCGCCCGGACAGGGTGGCTACGAGCAGTACTTC. Translation: CASSAPGQGGYEQYF.

This clonotype has only a few counts. The chain combines TRBV20-1 with TRBJ2-2; tentative D call: TRBD2 (6 bases). The CDR3 is 16 residues long. V was shortened by 1 base and J by 1 base, with 13 bases between the two germline ends. The V gene's germline CDR1 is DFQATT and CDR2 SNEGSKA (reference sequence). This CDR3 is CSARVGRQVNTGELFF. CDR3 DNA: TGCAGTGCTAGAGTGGGGAGGCAGGTGAACACCGGGGAGCTGTTTTTT.

V is TRBV5-5 and J is TRBJ2-7, with a weak D call TRBD1 (6 bases). Germline assignment: CDR1 SGHKS and CDR2 YYEKEE (reference sequence). V dropped 5 bases and J dropped 0 bases, with 15 bases sitting between them. This CDR3 comprises 15 residues. CDR3 sequence: CASRFDRLSSYEQYF. CDR3 in DNA: TGTGCCAGCAGATTCGACAGGTTAAGCTCCTACGAGCAGTACTTC.

This clonotype turned up a few times. The rearrangement joins TRBV29-1 to TRBJ2-7; the D gene is possibly TRBD1 (6 bases). Germline V gene sequence: CDR1 SQVTM, CDR2 ANQGSEA. CDR3 length: 11 amino acids. Trimming took off 4 bases at V and 5 bases at J, with 9 bases between the two ends. CDR3 protein: CSVVGGHEQYF. Written as DNA, the CDR3 is TGCAGCGTTGTTGGGGGCCACGAGCAGTACTTC.

The genes are TRBV7-9 and TRBJ2-3; D may be TRBD1 (6 bases). V lost 5 bases and J lost 3, with 15 bases in between. In germline, CDR1 is SEHNR, CDR2 FQNEAQ (reference sequence). The CDR3 totals 15 residues. CDR3 sequence reads: CASSLQGYGTDTQYF. DNA for the CDR3: TGTGCCAGCAGCCTACAGGGATATGGGACAGATACGCAGTATTTT.

The chain combines TRBV3-1 with TRBJ2-1, with TRBD2 matching 13 bases. The V segment lost 3 bases and the J segment 9 bases; nucleotides outside the gene matches: 8. CDR1 LGHDT and CDR2 YNNKEL come from the germline V gene (reference sequence). The CDR3 is made up of 16 amino acids. The DNA for the CDR3 is TGTGCCAGCAGCCAGACACTAGCGGGAGGGCCAGGTGAGCAGTTCTTC. Translated, it gives CASSQTLAGGPGEQFF.

This clonotype has at least ten counts. DNA for the CDR3: TGCGCCAGCAGCCAAGATTTGGTGGTGCAGTTCTTC. Translation: CASSQDLVVQFF. The genes are TRBV4-3 and TRBJ2-1; unclear D gene. V was pared by 0 bases and J by 12 bases, with 9 bases between. The CDR3 covers 12 residues. Germline CDR1 and CDR2: LGHNA and YSLEER.

This clonotype showed up just a few times. The rearrangement uses TRBV20-1 and TRBJ2-7; TRBD2 matches 7 bases. Per germline, CDR1 DFQATT and CDR2 SNEGSKA (reference sequence). With V trimmed by 0 bases and J by 0 bases, 2 bases remained unmatched. The CDR3 is 14 residues long. CDR3 nucleotide sequence: TGCAGTGCTAGAGATCGGGGGGTCTCCTACGAGCAGTACTTC. It encodes CSARDRGVSYEQYF.

This clonotype was observed a handful of times. The rearrangement uses TRBV4-1 and TRBJ2-1; 9 nucleotides match TRBD2. The germline CDR1 and CDR2 sequences are MGHRA and YSYEKL. Germline trimming cut 10 bases from V and 9 bases from J; bases unmatched to any gene: 19. The CDR3 runs 16 residues. CDR3 nucleotides: TGCGCCACCTCGGCTTATCTTACGGGACTAGCCAGTGAGCAGTTCTTC. As protein: CATSAYLTGLASEQFF.

Only a few counts were recorded for this clonotype. The rearrangement uses TRBV30 and TRBJ2-1; no definite D call. Trimming stripped 0 bases from V and 9 bases from J, with 9 bases between. In germline, CDR1 is GTSNPN, CDR2 SVGIG (reference sequence). The CDR3 is made up of 12 amino acids. The DNA of the CDR3 is TGTGCCTGGAGTGTCCCGTCTGGTGAGCAGTTCTTC. Amino acid sequence: CAWSVPSGEQFF. Drawing the rest from reference TRBV30 and TRBJ2-1, the complete variable domain is SQTIHQWPATLVQPVGSPLSLECTVEGTSNPNLYWYRQAAGRGLQLLFYSVGIGQISSEVPQNLSASRPQDRQFILSSKKLLLSDSGFYLCAWSVPSGEQFFGPGTRLTVL.

This clonotype was seen more than once but under ten times. CDR3 loop: CASSSGGASSSPLHF. CDR3 coding DNA: TGCGCCAGCAGTTCGGGAGGGGCCTCCTCTTCACCCCTCCACTTT. The chain combines TRBV5-1 with TRBJ1-6, with D tentatively TRBD1 (5 bases). CDR1 and CDR2 (germline): SGHRS, YFSETQ. This CDR3 is 15 amino acids long. V was shortened by 5 bases and J by 9 bases, with 18 bases between the two germline ends.

CDR3 residues: CASSLGSRSGNTIYF. The CDR3 DNA reads TGCGCCAGCAGCCTTGGATCAAGATCTGGAAACACCATATATTTT. The genes are TRBV4-3 and TRBJ1-3; D is unclear. Germline assignment: CDR1 LGHNA and CDR2 YSLEER. This CDR3 contains 15 residues. Trimming pared 4 bases from V and 1 base from J, leaving 11 bases between.

This rearrangement joins TRBV6-2 or TRBV6-3 to TRBJ2-1, with D possibly being TRBD1 (5 bases). The germline V and J ends were trimmed by 8 bases and 8 bases, with 22 bases remaining between them. The CDR3 has 15 residues. Germline V lookup: CDR1 MNHEY, CDR2 SVGEGT. The DNA for the CDR3 is TGTGCCAGCCGTCCAGGGCGACTGAATGTCGATGAGCAGTTCTTC. It encodes CASRPGRLNVDEQFF.

The V and J genes are TRBV12-3 or TRBV12-4 and TRBJ2-1; D is undetermined. The CDR3 consists of 17 residues. The V and J ends lost 5 bases and 4 bases respectively, with 21 bases between them. As DNA, the CDR3 is TGTGCCAGCAGTGGGATCCTTACCCGAGGCCCGTACAATGAGCAGTTCTTC. It is translated as CASSGILTRGPYNEQFF.

This clonotype was found a few times. The V and J genes are TRBV7-2 and TRBJ2-3; 7 bases agree with TRBD2. The germline V gene encodes CDR1 SGHTA and CDR2 FQGNSA. The V and J ends lost 8 bases and 2 bases, in that order; junction bases with no gene match: 7. The CDR3 has 14 amino acids. Here the CDR3 reads CASLRQRDTDTQYF. The CDR3 nucleotides read TGTGCCAGCCTTAGGCAGCGGGACACAGATACGCAGTATTTT.

The rearrangement links TRBV14 to TRBJ2-7; D call uncertain. The V end was cut by 3 bases, the J end by 4 bases, with 7 bases between. From germline, CDR1 is SGHDN and CDR2 FVKESK. The CDR3 is made up of 12 amino acids. CDR3 bases: TGTGCCAGCAGCCAGACCTTTTACGAGCAGTACTTC. Encoded protein: CASSQTFYEQYF. Using reference TRBV14 and TRBJ2-7 for the parts outside the CDR3, the full variable domain is EAGVTQFPSHSVIEKGQTVTLRCDPISGHDNLYWYRRVMGKEIKFLLHFVKESKQDESGMPNNRFLAERTGGTYSTLKVQPAELEDSGVYFCASSQTFYEQYFGPGTRLTVT.

This clonotype was seen only a few times. The chain has TRBV20-1 and TRBJ2-7, with 10 nucleotides matching TRBD1. Germline CDR1 DFQATT, CDR2 SNEGSKA (reference sequence). CDR3 length: 13 amino acids. The junction had 7 bases not matched to a gene; V was cut back by 6 bases and J by 5 bases. The CDR3 DNA reads as TGCAGTGCCAAGACAGGGGGCATCGACGAGCAGTACTTC. As protein: CSAKTGGIDEQYF.

This clonotype was picked up a small number of times. The V and J genes are TRBV7-8 and TRBJ2-7; D remains unclear. CDR3 length: 12 residues. CDR1 and CDR2 from the germline V gene are SGHVS and FQNEAQ. The V end lost 5 bases, the J end lost 9 bases, and 14 bases lay between the germline ends. The CDR3 here is CASSHRAERQYF. DNA for the CDR3: TGTGCCAGCAGCCACCGGGCAGAGCGGCAGTACTTC.

This clonotype was detected ten times or more. This chain links TRBV4-3 with TRBJ2-2; D might be TRBD1 (5 bases). This CDR3 has 16 residues. Germline V gene lookup returns CDR1 LGHNA and CDR2 YSLEER. V was cut by 2 bases and J by 6 bases, with 16 bases left in between. CDR3 amino acids: CASSQQGTRFSGELFF. The CDR3 coding sequence is TGCGCCAGCAGCCAACAGGGAACACGGTTTTCCGGGGAGCTGTTTTTT.

This clonotype was picked up a small number of times. The chain is built from TRBV4-3 and TRBJ2-6; D unresolved. V shed 0 bases and J shed 5 bases, with 8 bases lying between them. The CDR3 length is 15 residues. Germline V lookup: CDR1 LGHNA, CDR2 YSLEER. Here the CDR3 DNA reads TGCGCCAGCAGCCAAGATCCGCAGCGGGCCAACGTCCTGACTTTC. Encoded protein: CASSQDPQRANVLTF.

This chain uses TRBV4-3 with TRBJ1-6; D is uncertain. Trimming stripped 4 bases from V and 10 bases from J, with 14 bases between. The CDR3 runs to 14 residues. Germline CDR1 and CDR2: LGHNA and YSLEER. The CDR3 sequence: CASSPEGSSSPLHF. Here the CDR3 DNA reads TGCGCCAGCAGCCCTGAGGGTTCTAGCTCACCCCTCCACTTT.

The chain employs TRBV20-1 and TRBJ1-1, with D possibly TRBD1 on 5 matching bases. The germline gives CDR1 DFQATT, CDR2 SNEGSKA (reference sequence). This CDR3 region has 13 residues. V lost 5 bases to trimming and J lost 6 bases, with 16 bases between them. In DNA form, the CDR3 reads TGCAGTGCTGCACAGGCCTCCTCCGCTGAAGCTTTCTTT. This sequence encodes CSAAQASSAEAFF.

V usage is TRBV10-3 and J usage is TRBJ2-2; weak D call: TRBD1 (5 bases). Trimming cost V 6 bases and J 3 bases, with 11 bases left between them. This CDR3 comprises 14 residues. Germline V gives CDR1 ENHRY, CDR2 SYGVKD. The CDR3 bases are TGTGCCATCAGGGGGCAGGGCGACACCGGGGAGCTGTTTTTT. This encodes CAIRGQGDTGELFF.

The chain employs TRBV20-1 and TRBJ2-3; D might be TRBD1 (6 bases). V was pared by 3 bases and J by 5 bases, with 15 bases between. The CDR3 runs 14 residues. Germline assignment: CDR1 DFQATT and CDR2 SNEGSKA (reference sequence). CDR3 coding DNA: TGCAGTGCTAGGGGGGCTCTCGGCAGAGATACGCAGTATTTT. It translates to CSARGALGRDTQYF.

For this clonotype: The junction shows a germline mismatch at one end, possibly a read error. The rearrangement uses TRBV6-1 and TRBJ1-5; 7 bases match TRBD1. Germline V gene data show CDR1 as MNHNS and CDR2 as SASEGT. The CDR3 spans 15 residues. CDR3 protein: CVSSLTGNSNQPQHF. For the CDR3, the DNA is TGTGTCAGCAGCCTGACAGGGAATAGCAATCAGCCCCAGCATTTT.